This entry concerns a single T cell receptor beta chain. The record originates from a study of cytomegalovirus exposure and HLA in healthy donors. PCR involved 60 Vbeta and 13 Jbeta primers. Clones were sequenced by immunoSEQ multiplex PCR, and TCRdb holds only the in-frame ones, with some missing. Recorded for this sample: under 40,000 clones. Per germline, CDR1 MGHRA and CDR2 YSYEKL. V lost 3 bases to trimming and J lost 7 bases, with 13 bases between them. The CDR3 contains 14 residues. The specimen sequenced was PBMCs. The V and J genes are TRBV4-1 and TRBJ2-1; a weak D match, TRBD1 (5 bases). The TCR originated in a female donor in good health and CMV-seronegative. Written as DNA, the CDR3 is TGCGCCAGCAGCCACCCGTGGCAGGGAAATGAGCAGTTCTTC. Translating it yields CASSHPWQGNEQFF.